A selection of T cell receptor beta chains follows, all from one sample in a study of blood T cell repertoires in COVID-19. The data were produced by immunoSEQ multiplex PCR, yet TCRdb's version contains in-frame clones alone and is incomplete. The data show 88,000 or so clones, with 65% to 90% seen just once and approximately 7.2% held by the top ten. The sequenced sample consisted of peripheral blood. The receptors originated from a man between 60 and 70 years old with acute or convalescent COVID-19. The CDR3 runs from the conserved cysteine through the conserved F or W. A D gene is named only where the DNA matches it firmly. Some rows mark clone size as missing; the rest say once, few, many or name a class of expanded clone.

j_gene,v_gene,abundance,d_gene,CDR3nt,CDR3aa
TRBJ1-5,TRBV2,once,TRBD1,TGTGCCAGCAGAGGGGGACAGGGCGTAAGGAATCAGCCCCAGCATTTT,CASRGGQGVRNQPQHF
TRBJ1-2,TRBV19,few,TRBD1,TGTGCCAGTAGGGGACAGGCGTCCTATGGCTACACCTTC,CASRGQASYGYTF
TRBJ1-4,TRBV30,once,TRBD1,TGTGCCACAGGGGGTGAAAAACTGTTTTTT,CATGGEKLFF
TRBJ2-1,TRBV14,many,-,TGTGCCAGCAGCCAATTGACTAGCTCCTACAATGAGCAGTTCTTC,CASSQLTSSYNEQFF
TRBJ2-1,TRBV5-1,-,TRBD2,TGCGCCAGCAGCTTGGCCGTTCTAGCGGGGGACAATGAGCAGTTCTTC,CASSLAVLAGDNEQFF
TRBJ1-2,TRBV19,-,-,TGTGCCAGTAGTATACCGGGGGGTCGGTATGGCTACACCTTC,CASSIPGGRYGYTF
TRBJ1-5,TRBV7-2,-,-,TGTGCCAGCAGCTCACCGAACAGGGGCAATCAGCCCCAGCATTTT,CASSSPNRGNQPQHF
TRBJ2-7,TRBV5-1,-,TRBD1,TGCGCCAGCAGCTTGGCCTGGACAGGGGGCGCTTACGAGCAGTACTTC,CASSLAWTGGAYEQYF
TRBJ1-1,TRBV2,once,-,TGTGCCAGCAAGTCAGGGATAAACACTGAAGCTTTCTTT,CASKSGINTEAFF
TRBJ2-7,TRBV9,-,TRBD2,TGTGCCAGCAGCGTAGGTATTAGGGCGGGAGATTCTTACGAGCAGTACTTC,CASSVGIRAGDSYEQYF
TRBJ1-2,TRBV6-5,-,-,TGTGCCAGCAGCATCTATGGCTACACCTTC,CASSIYGYTF
TRBJ1-4,TRBV7-9,-,-,TGTGCCAGCACCCCTCTTGAAAAACTGTTTTTT,CASTPLEKLFF
TRBJ2-7,TRBV10-1,-,TRBD2,TGCGCCAGCAGTGAGATGACTAGCGGGACGCGGGAGCAGTACTTC,CASSEMTSGTREQYF
TRBJ1-4,TRBV7-2,-,TRBD1,TGTGCCAGCAGCGACGGACAGGGGTTTTTCGAAAAACTGTTTTTT,CASSDGQGFFEKLFF
TRBJ1-3,TRBV27,-,-,TGTGCCAGAAGGGTTAGAGGGGCAGGGGACACCATATATTTT,CARRVRGAGDTIYF
TRBJ1-4,TRBV3-1/TRBV3-2,-,TRBD1,TGTGCCAGCAGCCAAAACAGGGGGCGCAGGGCTAATGAAAAACTGTTTTTT,CASSQNRGRRANEKLFF
TRBJ1-3,TRBV9,-,TRBD1,TGTGCCAGCAGCGTCGGACAGGGTACTAGGCCTGGAAACACCATATATTTT,CASSVGQGTRPGNTIYF
TRBJ1-5,TRBV6-2/TRBV6-3,-,TRBD1,TGTGCCAGCAGCACGGACAGGGGGCCCAATCAGCCCCAGCATTTT,CASSTDRGPNQPQHF
TRBJ2-7,TRBV7-9,-,TRBD1,TGTGCCAGCAGCTTAGAGGGGGGACAGGGCTACGAGCAGTACTTC,CASSLEGGQGYEQYF
TRBJ1-1,TRBV20-1,-,-,TGCAGTGCTAGTCGGGACACTGAAGCTTTCTTT,CSASRDTEAFF
TRBJ1-1,TRBV3-1/TRBV3-2,-,-,TGTGCCAGCAGCCAAGCTAGACTCAAATACGGGACTGAAGCTTTCTTT,CASSQARLKYGTEAFF